Each of the 21 T cell receptor beta chains below was sequenced from the same sample in a study of cytomegalovirus exposure and HLA in healthy donors. Data came from immunoSEQ multiplex PCR; TCRdb stores just in-frame clones and leaves some out. The table includes about 360,000 clones, 86% detected once. Material: PBMCs. Receptor source: a woman aged 18-30 years in good health and CMV-seronegative.

The chain employs TRBV5-5 and TRBJ2-7; 7 bases align to TRBD1. This CDR3 has 14 amino acids. Germline CDR1 reads SGHKS; CDR2 reads YYEKEE (reference sequence). Germline trimming cut 4 bases from V and 3 bases from J; bases unmatched to any gene: 7. The CDR3 coding sequence is TGTGCCAGCAGCCACCGGGACAGCTTCTACGAGCAGTACTTC. This codes for CASSHRDSFYEQYF.

This clone was detected once. The genes are TRBV18 and TRBJ1-2; 9 bases are a match to TRBD1. J was trimmed by 4 bases and V by 3 bases; bases with no gene match: 12. Germline CDR1 is KGHSH and CDR2 is LQKENI. This CDR3 contains 17 residues. The CDR3 DNA follows: TGTGCCAGCTCACCCTCAATCCGCCGGACAGGGGCCTATGGCTACACCTTC. Protein product: CASSPSIRRTGAYGYTF.

V and J are TRBV28 and TRBJ1-5; 8 nucleotides agree with TRBD1. Germline CDR1 MDHEN, CDR2 SYDVKM. The trim removed 6 bases at V and 6 bases at J, leaving 7 bases unmatched. The CDR3 sequence is 14 residues long. CDR3 nucleotide sequence: TGTGCCAGCAGCAAGGACAGGGAGGTTCAGCCCCAGCATTTT. Its translation: CASSKDREVQPQHF.

CDR3 DNA sequence: TGTGCCAGCAGTTCCCTCGACAGGGGGCGTTATTCAGAGACCCAGTACTTC. Amino acids: CASSSLDRGRYSETQYF. J is TRBJ2-5 and V is TRBV28, with 10 bases matching TRBD1. CDR3 length equals 17 residues. Germline V CDR1 and CDR2: MDHEN, SYDVKM. V lost 4 bases, J lost 4 bases, and 12 bases stayed unmatched. The whole variable domain, remainder taken from reference TRBV28 and TRBJ2-5, is DVKVTQSSRYLVKRTGEKVFLECVQDMDHENMFWYRQDPGLGLRLIYFSYDVKMKEKGDIPEGYSVSREKKERFSLILESASTNQTSMYLCASSSLDRGRYSETQYFGPGTRLLVL.

The CDR3 loop is CASRPPGTSGANEQFF. CDR3 nucleotide sequence: TGTGCCAGCAGGCCACCCGGGACTAGCGGGGCAAATGAGCAGTTCTTC. This sequence joins TRBV5-4 and TRBJ2-1; 13 nucleotides agree with TRBD2. CDR1 and CDR2 (germline): SGHNT, YYREEE (reference sequence). The CDR3 extends over 16 amino acids. J lost 7 bases, V lost 5 bases, and 9 bases had no gene match.

This sequence joins TRBV6-1 and TRBJ2-2, with D possibly TRBD2 on 5 matching bases. The CDR3 totals 16 residues. The germline V gene encodes CDR1 MNHNS and CDR2 SASEGT. V lost 2 bases, J lost 1 base, and 11 bases lay in between. The CDR3 coding sequence is TGTGCCAGCAGTGAAATGGGTGGAGGGAACACCGGGGAGCTGTTTTTT. Its translation is CASSEMGGGNTGELFF.

The chain joins TRBV5-1 to TRBJ1-2, with D tentatively TRBD1 (5 bases). This CDR3 contains 16 residues. Germline V gene sequence: CDR1 SGHRS, CDR2 YFSETQ. Trimming shortened V by 0 bases and J by 8 bases, and 20 bases separated the two germline ends. The CDR3: CASSLGGPKRGLGYTF. In nucleotides, the CDR3 is TGCGCCAGCAGCTTGGGGGGACCTAAGCGGGGTCTCGGCTACACCTTC.

The J gene is TRBJ2-3, the V gene TRBV11-2; tentative D call: TRBD2 (6 bases). The CDR3 totals 14 residues. Germline V gene lookup returns CDR1 SGHAT and CDR2 FQNNGV. V was trimmed by 6 bases and J by 4 bases, leaving 14 bases between them. CDR3 loop: CASRPRAGPDTQYF. CDR3 nucleotides: TGTGCCAGCAGACCTAGGGCGGGGCCAGATACGCAGTATTTT.

The rearrangement joins TRBV5-6 to TRBJ2-1; TRBD2 aligns across 15 bases. The germline gives CDR1 SGHDT, CDR2 YYEEEE. The CDR3 has 15 amino acids. V was pared by 4 bases and J by 9 bases, with 5 bases of the junction left unmatched. Here the CDR3 DNA reads TGTGCCAGCAGCGATGGACTAGCGGGAGGGGGTGAGCAGTTCTTC. It specifies CASSDGLAGGGEQFF.

The V gene is TRBV29-1, the J gene TRBJ2-7, with 10 positions matching TRBD2. Per the germline V gene, CDR1 is SQVTM and CDR2 is ANQGSEA. Trimming took 4 bases from V and 6 from J; bases not matched to a gene: 6. The CDR3 is 13 amino acids. The CDR3 region has the DNA TGCAGCGTTGCGGTGGGACTAGCGATCGAGCAGTACTTC. This encodes CSVAVGLAIEQYF.

CDR3 region: CASLGQSHHEQYF. The CDR3 nucleotides read TGTGCCAGCCTAGGACAGAGCCACCACGAGCAGTACTTC. This rearrangement joins TRBV7-9 to TRBJ2-7, with D perhaps TRBD1 (6 bases). The CDR3 is 13 residues long. CDR1 SEHNR and CDR2 FQNEAQ come from the germline V gene (reference sequence). Trimming stripped 8 bases from V and 5 bases from J, with 16 bases between.

The V gene is TRBV6-1, the J gene TRBJ2-3, with D uncertain. CDR1 is MNHNS, CDR2 SASEGT, per germline. The CDR3 has 11 residues. The V end lost 10 bases, the J end lost 6 bases, and 11 bases lay between the germline ends. CDR3 region: CATTISDTQYF. CDR3 in DNA: TGTGCCACTACGATCTCCGATACGCAGTATTTT.

The chain recombines TRBV11-2 with TRBJ2-5; 11 bases match TRBD2. Germline-derived CDR1 and CDR2 are SGHAT and FQNNGV. J lost 3 bases, V lost 8 bases, and 2 bases had no gene match. This CDR3 spans 13 amino acids. The CDR3: CASVSGGEETQYF. The CDR3 DNA sequence: TGTGCCAGCGTTAGCGGGGGGGAAGAGACCCAGTACTTC. The variable domain in full, with the rest retrieved from reference TRBV11-2 and TRBJ2-5, is EAGVAQSPRYKIIEKRQSVAFWCNPISGHATLYWYQQILGQGPKLLIQFQNNGVVDDSQLPKDRFSAERLKGVDSTLKIQPAKLEDSAVYLCASVSGGEETQYFGPGTRLLVL.

The chain links TRBV5-4 to TRBJ2-7, with TRBD2 matching over 11 bases. The V gene's germline CDR1 is SGHNT and CDR2 YYREEE (reference sequence). V was clipped by 6 bases and J by 2 bases; unmatched bases: 7. The CDR3 extends over 15 amino acids. DNA for the CDR3: TGTGCCAGCACCCATTATAGCGGGAGGGCCTACGAGCAGTACTTC. Protein product: CASTHYSGRAYEQYF.

The J gene is TRBJ2-5, the V gene TRBV28; 7 positions agree with TRBD1. In germline, CDR1 is MDHEN, CDR2 SYDVKM. The CDR3 totals 12 residues. With V trimmed by 7 bases and J by 4 bases, 3 bases remained unmatched. The CDR3 nucleotides are TGTGCCAGCACCAGGGGGAGAGAGACCCAGTACTTC. Protein product: CASTRGRETQYF.

This clone has a single count. This rearrangement joins TRBV19 to TRBJ1-1, with D perhaps matching TRBD1 (6 bases). This CDR3 contains 14 residues. The germline V gene encodes CDR1 LNHDA and CDR2 SQIVND (reference sequence). Trimming shortened V by 3 bases and J by 1 base, and 9 bases separated the two germline ends. The CDR3 sequence is CASSIMTGNTEAFF. CDR3 coding DNA: TGTGCCAGTAGTATTATGACAGGGAACACTGAAGCTTTCTTT.

The chain is built from TRBV10-3 and TRBJ1-1; 7 bases are shared with TRBD1. The germline V gene has CDR1 ENHRY and CDR2 SYGVKD. V lost 4 bases to trimming and J lost 5 bases; unmatched junction nucleotides: 13. The CDR3 is 16 amino acids. The CDR3 DNA reads TGTGCCATCAGTGCACGGTCAGGGGGAAGGGGGACTGAAGCTTTCTTT. Translation: CAISARSGGRGTEAFF.

This clone was detected only a few times. The chain combines TRBV28 with TRBJ2-2; D may be TRBD1 (6 bases). CDR3 length: 18 amino acids. Trimming removed 4 bases from V and 3 bases from J, with 21 bases in between. Per the germline V gene, CDR1 is MDHEN and CDR2 is SYDVKM. The CDR3 protein is CASSSSPPTGPYTGELFF. DNA for the CDR3: TGTGCCAGCAGTTCCTCCCCGCCGACAGGTCCCTACACCGGGGAGCTGTTTTTT. Filled out from reference TRBV28 and TRBJ2-2, the complete variable domain reads DVKVTQSSRYLVKRTGEKVFLECVQDMDHENMFWYRQDPGLGLRLIYFSYDVKMKEKGDIPEGYSVSREKKERFSLILESASTNQTSMYLCASSSSPPTGPYTGELFFGEGSRLTVL.

The chain recombines TRBV2 with TRBJ2-3; tentative D call: TRBD1 (5 bases). This CDR3 comprises 15 residues. Trimming stripped 1 base from V and 0 bases from J, with 8 bases between. The germline gives CDR1 SNHLY, CDR2 FYNNEI. CDR3 sequence: CASSEEAGSTDTQYF. The CDR3 coding sequence is TGTGCCAGCAGTGAAGAAGCAGGGAGCACAGATACGCAGTATTTT.

The chain couples TRBV7-9 to TRBJ2-7, with D perhaps TRBD2 (5 bases). V lost 1 base, J lost 10 bases, and 20 bases lay in between. The CDR3 covers 15 residues. Germline CDR1 is SEHNR and CDR2 is FQNEAQ (reference sequence). CDR3 sequence reads: CASSLEGSLGMVQYF. The CDR3 region has the DNA TGTGCCAGCAGCTTAGAAGGTTCCCTCGGGATGGTCCAGTACTTC.

This chain joins TRBV18 and TRBJ1-3; TRBD1 matches at 8 bases. The CDR3 runs to 16 residues. The V segment lost 6 bases and the J segment 0 bases; nucleotides outside the gene matches: 7. Germline lookup yields CDR1 KGHSH and CDR2 LQKENI. CDR3 in DNA: TGTGCCAGCTCGCCGGACAGGGCGAACTCTGGAAACACCATATATTTT. Translated, it gives CASSPDRANSGNTIYF.